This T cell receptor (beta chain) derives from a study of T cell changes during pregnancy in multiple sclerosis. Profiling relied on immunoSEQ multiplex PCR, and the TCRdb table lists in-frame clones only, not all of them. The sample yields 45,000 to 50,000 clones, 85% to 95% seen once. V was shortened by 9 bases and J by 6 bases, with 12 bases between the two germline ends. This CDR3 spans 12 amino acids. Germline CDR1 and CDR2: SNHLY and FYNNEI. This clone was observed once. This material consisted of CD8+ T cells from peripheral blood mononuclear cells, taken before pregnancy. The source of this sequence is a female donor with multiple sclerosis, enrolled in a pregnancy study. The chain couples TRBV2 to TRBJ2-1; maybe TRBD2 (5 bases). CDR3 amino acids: CARREGSNEQFF. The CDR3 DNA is TGTGCCAGAAGAGAGGGATCCAATGAGCAGTTCTTC. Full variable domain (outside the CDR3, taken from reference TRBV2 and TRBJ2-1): EPEVTQTPSHQVTQMGQEVILRCVPISNHLYFYWYRQILGQKVEFLVSFYNNEISEKSEIFDDQFSVERPDGSNFTLKIRSTKLEDSAMYFCARREGSNEQFFGPGTRLTVL.